A selection of T cell receptor beta chains follows, all from one sample in a study of human T cells and chemical hapten exposure. MiXCR, applied by TCRdb to the RACE reads, yields one record per CDR3 protein. There are 300,000 to 450,000 distinct CDR3 sequences in the sample; roughly 5% occur only once, and 2.5% to 3% lies in the top ten. The material sequenced was whole blood, taken in connection with sensitization to the hapten diphenylcyclopropenone (DPC). The receptor source for this set is a woman in her forties or fifties with alopecia areata. Some clones in this sample may be carry-over from other donors' samples. CDR3s leave out the opening cysteine and the closing phenylalanine or tryptophan. Each record gives: CDR3 protein, J gene, V gene.

ASSVGTVGTEAF,TRBJ1-1,TRBV7-9
ASSLDRGATDTQY,TRBJ2-3,TRBV7-9
ASSKDRVAY,TRBJ2-7,TRBV21-1
ASSRFWALRRPRGQPQH,TRBJ1-5,TRBV5-5
ASSLYEGVEAF,TRBJ1-1,TRBV7-6
AIKPHRLHCVIEAF,TRBJ1-1,TRBV21-1
ASSQTGRGTGELF,TRBJ2-2,TRBV6-2/TRBV6-3
ASRALKNTEAF,TRBJ1-1,TRBV6-5
ASSTGTGDYGYT,TRBJ1-2,TRBV9
ASSSRDAMYSGTQPQH,TRBJ1-5,TRBV14
ASSLAGAGKNEKLF,TRBJ1-4,TRBV5-1
ASSPIAGVTDTQY,TRBJ2-3,TRBV7-2
ASRAGTSTPPLH,TRBJ1-6,TRBV12-3/TRBV12-4
ASTKTSGRNTGELF,TRBJ2-2,TRBV10-3
ASSLSGPRGEAF,TRBJ1-1,TRBV7-8
ASSLSAGDTEAF,TRBJ1-1,TRBV27
ASYRGINEKLF,TRBJ1-4,TRBV28
ASSLANPGGRGGELF,TRBJ2-2,TRBV5-5
ASSDQGPYVEAF,TRBJ1-1,TRBV2
ASSDSWGTEAF,TRBJ1-1,TRBV3-1